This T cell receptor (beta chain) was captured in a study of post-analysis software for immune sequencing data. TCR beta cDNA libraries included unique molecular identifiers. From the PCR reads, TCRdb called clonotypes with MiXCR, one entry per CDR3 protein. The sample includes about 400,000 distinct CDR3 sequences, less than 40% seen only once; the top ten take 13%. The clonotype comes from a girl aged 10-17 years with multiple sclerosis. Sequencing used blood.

CDR3 DNA: TGCAGTGCTAGCGGGACAGGTTATCCGTATGGCTACACCTTC. Residues: CSASGTGYPYGYTF. This chain links TRBV20-1 with TRBJ1-2; TRBD1 agrees at 8 bases. This CDR3 is built from 14 residues. Germline values: CDR1 DFQATT, CDR2 SNEGSKA (reference sequence). V trimming: 3 bases; J trimming: 5 bases; junction bases outside the gene matches: 8.